This T cell receptor (beta chain) was obtained from a study of OX40 agonist ivuxolimab in advanced cancers. The overall study: Patients achieving partial responses numbered three: one hepatocellular carcinoma case and two cutaneous melanoma cases.

Only in-frame clones appear in the TCRdb table, and some are missing; sequencing was by immunoSEQ multiplex PCR. Of over 70,000 clones in the sample, about 88% were seen once. This CDR3 has 15 amino acids. Between the trimmed V and J ends, which lost 5 bases and 8 bases, there was a span of 18 bases. Looked up from germline, CDR1 is SGHVS and CDR2 is FQNEAQ. The sequencing here drew on CD4+ or CD8+ T cells sorted from blood, taken in a trial of the OX40 agonist ivuxolimab. This chain links TRBV7-8 with TRBJ1-4; tentatively, D is TRBD1 (6 bases). The receptor was derived from an adult with an advanced solid tumor such as melanoma, head and neck, liver or kidney cancer. CDR3 coding DNA: TGTGCCAGCAGCCGCTCCACAGGGATGGGGGAAAAACTGTTTTTT. It encodes CASSRSTGMGEKLFF.